The sequence of this TCR beta chain was determined in a study of early T cells in non-severe SARS-CoV-2 infection. Overall study context: RNA in bulk from unsorted whole blood was sequenced, and chains were unpaired. Study outcomes and limitations: Matching with VDJdb favored anti-spike CD8 responses (missing private and CD4 specificities).

Germline V gene sequence: CDR1 SGHNT, CDR2 YYREEE (reference sequence). The CDR3 is 15 amino acids. Trimming removed 3 bases from V and 3 bases from J; junction bases left unmatched: 1. Unique molecular identifiers were attached to individual cDNA molecules. TCRdb reprocessed the 5' RACE reads with MiXCR, giving one entry per CDR3 protein. The repertoire holds about 30,000 distinct CDR3 sequences, 3.9% seen once, with around 8.4% in the top ten. This clonotype was counted between two and nine times. The antigen remains undetermined. This sequence was found in an adult who was a healthcare worker with PCR-confirmed SARS-CoV-2 infection or an uninfected control (not recorded which). Sequenced material: whole blood. The genes are TRBV5-4 and TRBJ2-1; 12 positions agree with TRBD2. CDR3 amino acids: CASSSTSGGYNEQFF. CDR3 nucleotide sequence: TGTGCCAGCAGCTCGACTAGCGGGGGCTACAATGAGCAGTTCTTC.